Shown below are 20 T cell receptor beta chains from a single sample sequenced in a study of blood T cell repertoires in COVID-19. The table came from immunoSEQ multiplex PCR; TCRdb's copy has only in-frame clones and leaves some out. The profile covers about 140,000 clones, with approximately 81% appearing a single time and 7% to 10% taken by the ten largest. Source material: peripheral blood. The receptor source for this set is a human donor in a cohort sampled during active COVID-19.

This clone was seen once. The V and J genes are TRBV7-9 and TRBJ1-2, with D possibly TRBD1 on 6 matching bases. The CDR3 has 12 amino acids. Looked up from germline, CDR1 is SEHNR and CDR2 is FQNEAQ (reference sequence). Deletions cut 2 bases from V and 6 bases from J, with 7 bases between. The CDR3 is CASSLQGHGYTF. The CDR3 DNA is TGTGCCAGCAGCTTACAGGGGCATGGCTACACCTTC.

This clone was seen only a few times. The rearrangement links TRBV27 to TRBJ2-7; the D is unclear. V was pared by 4 bases and J by 5 bases, with 9 bases between. This CDR3 spans 12 amino acids. Germline CDR1 and CDR2: MNHEY and SMNVEV (reference sequence). The CDR3 is CASSSKRDEQYF. The CDR3 nucleotides are TGTGCCAGCAGTTCGAAACGGGACGAGCAGTACTTC.

The chain uses TRBV18 and TRBJ2-5, with D possibly being TRBD1 (6 bases). Trimming took off 6 bases at V and 2 bases at J, with 25 bases between the two ends. Germline-derived CDR1 and CDR2 are KGHSH and LQKENI. The CDR3 runs 18 residues. CDR3 coding DNA: TGTGCCAGCTCTCTTCTCCCCCAAGGACAGTACCTACAAGAGACCCAGTACTTC. This encodes CASSLLPQGQYLQETQYF.

This clone was seen only a few times. The rearrangement links TRBV2 to TRBJ1-2, with no clear D. The CDR3 loop spans 12 amino acids. V lost 8 bases to trimming and J lost 8 bases, with 15 bases between them. CDR1 and CDR2 (germline): SNHLY, FYNNEI. DNA of the CDR3: TGTGCCAGCGGCCTGGGCGAGGGAGGCTACACCTTC. Translating gives CASGLGEGGYTF. The full variable domain, in which reference TRBV2 and TRBJ1-2 provide the parts outside the CDR3, is EPEVTQTPSHQVTQMGQEVILRCVPISNHLYFYWYRQILGQKVEFLVSFYNNEISEKSEIFDDQFSVERPDGSNFTLKIRSTKLEDSAMYFCASGLGEGGYTFGSGTRLTVV.

The rearrangement links TRBV18 to TRBJ2-1; D may be TRBD2 (6 bases). The germline V gene has CDR1 KGHSH and CDR2 LQKENI. The CDR3 covers 14 residues. Between the trimmed V and J ends, which lost 1 base and 5 bases, there was a span of 9 bases. This CDR3 reads CASSPQSGDNEQFF. In DNA, the CDR3 is TGTGCCAGCTCACCACAATCGGGGGACAATGAGCAGTTCTTC.

The rearrangement links TRBV5-1 to TRBJ2-2, with a possible D match to TRBD1 (6 bases). Trimming took off 0 bases at V and 9 bases at J, with 12 bases between the two ends. Germline-derived CDR1 and CDR2 are SGHRS and YFSETQ. CDR3 size: 14 residues. The CDR3 loop reads CASSLGDTERELFF. The CDR3 DNA reads TGCGCCAGCAGCTTGGGGGACACGGAGAGGGAGCTGTTTTTT. Combining the CDR3 with reference TRBV5-1 and TRBJ2-2 gives the whole variable domain KAGVTQTPRYLIKTRGQQVTLSCSPISGHRSVSWYQQTPGQGLQFLFEYFSETQRNKGNFPGRFSGRQFSNSRSEMNVSTLELGDSALYLCASSLGDTERELFFGEGSRLTVL.

The chain recombines TRBV11-2 with TRBJ2-3; 11 bases are a match to TRBD2. Per the germline V gene, CDR1 is SGHAT and CDR2 is FQNNGV. J lost 1 base, V lost 5 bases, and 5 bases had no gene match. The CDR3 sequence is 16 residues long. CDR3 region: CASSPTSGIRTDTQYF. The CDR3 nucleotides are TGTGCCAGCAGCCCGACTAGCGGGATCCGCACAGATACGCAGTATTTT.

With respect to this clone: Other nucleotide sequences in the sample specify the same CDR3. The chain is built from TRBV29-1 and TRBJ2-7; D may be TRBD1 (5 bases). V lost 7 bases and J lost 2, with 18 bases in between. The CDR3 is 14 residues long. The germline V gene encodes CDR1 SQVTM and CDR2 ANQGSEA. The CDR3 DNA reads as TGCAGCGCCCTTAAGCAGGGTGCGGCCTACGAGCAGTACTTC. Protein product: CSALKQGAAYEQYF.

The chain carries TRBV19 and TRBJ2-7, with 8 bases fitting TRBD2. The junction had 8 bases not matched to a gene; V was cut back by 4 bases and J by 3 bases. CDR3 length: 15 amino acids. The germline V gene has CDR1 LNHDA and CDR2 SQIVND (reference sequence). This CDR3 reads CASSRAGTRGYEQYF. The CDR3 coding sequence is TGTGCCAGTAGTAGGGCCGGGACTAGAGGCTACGAGCAGTACTTC.

The chain carries TRBV7-2 and TRBJ1-1; D is ambiguous. V lost 5 bases, J lost 4 bases, and 11 bases lay in between. CDR1 and CDR2 from the germline V gene are SGHTA and FQGNSA. This CDR3 spans 13 amino acids. CDR3 protein: CASSPNRGTEAFF. In nucleotides, the CDR3 is TGTGCCAGCAGCCCCAATCGGGGCACTGAAGCTTTCTTT.

The chain joins TRBV6-5 to TRBJ2-2, with TRBD1 identical over 7 bases. The junction had 4 bases not matched to a gene; V was cut back by 6 bases and J by 0 bases. The CDR3 totals 15 residues. Germline loops: CDR1 MNHEY, CDR2 SVGAGI. This CDR3 is CASRWTGTNTGELFF. In DNA, the CDR3 is TGTGCCAGCAGGTGGACAGGAACGAACACCGGGGAGCTGTTTTTT.

The J gene is TRBJ2-7, the V gene TRBV2; 8 nucleotides align to TRBD2. Looked up from germline, CDR1 is SNHLY and CDR2 is FYNNEI. This CDR3 is 15 amino acids long. Trimming took 6 bases from V and 3 from J; bases not matched to a gene: 10. The CDR3 bases are TGTGCCAGCAGGGCACTAGCGGTCCTTATCTACGAGCAGTACTTC. Protein: CASRALAVLIYEQYF.

This rearrangement joins TRBV4-2 to TRBJ2-6; 9 bases are a match to TRBD1. Germline CDR1 is LGHNA and CDR2 is YNFKEQ. This CDR3 region has 18 residues. V gave up 3 bases and J gave up 0 bases; unmatched junction bases: 6. CDR3 in DNA: TGTGCCAGCAGCCAGGAAGGGACAGGGTTCTCTGGGGCCAACGTCCTGACTTTC. This codes for CASSQEGTGFSGANVLTF.

V usage is TRBV7-2 and J usage is TRBJ2-2, with TRBD2 matching over 8 bases. This CDR3 comprises 17 residues. Unmatched junction bases numbered 9, after V lost 5 bases and J lost 1 base. Germline V gene data show CDR1 as SGHTA and CDR2 as FQGNSA. The CDR3: CASSRRAAGENTGELFF. The DNA of the CDR3 is TGTGCCAGCAGCCGCAGAGCAGCGGGAGAGAACACCGGGGAGCTGTTTTTT.

The V and J genes are TRBV4-3 and TRBJ2-7, with TRBD2 matching over 10 bases. CDR1 and CDR2 (germline): LGHNA, YSLEER. CDR3 length: 16 amino acids. V trimming: 0 bases; J trimming: 3 bases; junction bases outside the gene matches: 5. CDR3 nucleotide sequence: TGCGCCAGCAGCCAAGATTCAGCGGGAGGGGGCTACGAGCAGTACTTC. This gives the protein CASSQDSAGGGYEQYF.

This clone appeared a single time. The V call is TRBV5-6, the J call TRBJ2-5, with a weak D call TRBD1 (5 bases). With 1 base removed from V and 2 bases from J, the gap between germline ends came to 6 bases. CDR1 is SGHDT and CDR2 is YYEEEE in the germline V gene. The CDR3 has 13 residues. The CDR3 nucleotides are TGTGCCAGCAGCTTGCAGGGACAAGAGACCCAGTACTTC. Its translation is CASSLQGQETQYF.

V usage is TRBV7-2 and J usage is TRBJ1-2; 7 bases map to TRBD1. Losses at the gene ends were 5 bases for V and 3 bases for J; bases not matched to a gene: 6. Germline CDR1 is SGHTA and CDR2 is FQGNSA. CDR3 length: 14 residues. The CDR3 sequence: CASSTTGAYYGYTF. In DNA, the CDR3 is TGTGCCAGCAGCACAACAGGGGCCTACTATGGCTACACCTTC.

The V and J genes are TRBV24-1 and TRBJ2-4, with TRBD1 identical over 10 bases. Per the germline V gene, CDR1 is KGHDR and CDR2 is SFDVKD. V lost 4 bases to trimming and J lost 7 bases; unmatched junction nucleotides: 9. The length of the CDR3 is 16 residues. CDR3 loop: CATSDRGQGQGNIQYF. The CDR3, as DNA: TGTGCCACCAGTGACCGGGGACAGGGGCAGGGGAACATTCAGTACTTC.

About this clone: The identical CDR3 is also encoded by other nucleotide sequences in the sample. The chain combines TRBV28 with TRBJ2-7, with 8 bases matching TRBD2. This CDR3 has 13 residues. Germline lookup yields CDR1 MDHEN and CDR2 SYDVKM. V dropped 6 bases and J dropped 3; count of bases not matched to a gene: 4. In DNA form, the CDR3 reads TGTGCCAGCAGCCGGAGCGGGAGCTACGAGCAGTACTTC. As protein: CASSRSGSYEQYF.

This chain links TRBV18 with TRBJ2-7, with TRBD1 matching 7 bases. The germline gives CDR1 KGHSH, CDR2 LQKENI. V trimming: 4 bases; J trimming: 2 bases; junction bases outside the gene matches: 8. This CDR3 is built from 15 residues. The CDR3 nucleotides are TGTGCCAGCTCACAGACCGGGACAGTAACCTACGAGCAGTACTTC. Translating it yields CASSQTGTVTYEQYF.